The clone carrying this T cell receptor beta chain was observed a handful of times. Antigen specificity is unknown. The data belong to a study of CD8 T cells in ankylosing spondylitis. Germline CDR1 reads MNHEY; CDR2 reads SMNVEV (reference sequence). This CDR3 contains 16 residues. V shed 6 bases, J shed 0 bases, and the junction held 6 bases outside the gene matches. Via MiXCR, TCRdb re-called the 5' RACE reads, giving one row per CDR3 protein. The sample has around 390,000 distinct CDR3 sequences, under 25% seen once; the top ten hold about 15%. Findings and limits, study-wide: Made up of several highly homologous variants, a TCR beta motif appeared characteristic of ankylosing spondylitis blood.

The chain is built from TRBV27 and TRBJ1-5, with 9 bases fitting TRBD1. The material sequenced was blood, either unsorted or a sorted T cell fraction (not recorded which). The source of this sequence is a male donor with ankylosing spondylitis. The CDR3 spells CASRNRGRDSNQPQHF. The CDR3 DNA follows: TGTGCCAGCAGGAACAGGGGGCGAGATAGCAATCAGCCCCAGCATTTT.